Following are 20 T cell receptor beta chains from one sample sequenced in a study of beta chain features in type 1 diabetes. Study observations and caveats: All four CD4+ subsets from Type 1 diabetes patients carried moderately but significantly shorter TCRB CDR3s.

Their recognized antigens are unknown. Investigators reverse transcribed all isolated RNA, so they sequenced expressed TCRB transcripts. Data came from immunoSEQ multiplex PCR; TCRdb stores just in-frame clones and leaves some out. Of some 160,000 clones in the sample, around 9% were seen once. Sequences were obtained from central memory CD4+ T cells from blood. The receptors come from a woman younger than 45 with type 1 diabetes.

The J gene is TRBJ2-2, the V gene TRBV7-3, with 7 bases that match TRBD1. Germline V gives CDR1 SGHTA, CDR2 FQGTGA. The CDR3 spans 14 residues. V lost 3 bases, J lost 4 bases, and 2 bases stayed unmatched. The CDR3 sequence: CASSFSGGTGELFF. Here the CDR3 DNA reads TGTGCCAGCAGCTTTTCAGGGGGCACCGGGGAGCTGTTTTTT. The variable domain in full, completed from reference TRBV7-3 and TRBJ2-2, reads GAGVSQTPSNKVTEKGKYVELRCDPISGHTALYWYRQSLGQGPEFLIYFQGTGAADDSGLPNDRFFAVRPEGSVSTLKIQRTERGDSAVYLCASSFSGGTGELFFGEGSRLTVL.

The chain couples TRBV2 to TRBJ2-4; a weak D match, TRBD1 (5 bases). V was pared by 6 bases and J by 8 bases, with 14 bases between. Germline-derived CDR1 and CDR2 are SNHLY and FYNNEI. The length of the CDR3 is 13 residues. CDR3 sequence (DNA): TGTGCCAGCAGCAGGGATATGGCAGACATTCAGTACTTC. Residues: CASSRDMADIQYF.

This chain uses TRBV20-1 with TRBJ2-1, with D possibly matching TRBD1 (7 bases). The CDR3 is 11 residues long. Germline V gene data show CDR1 as DFQATT and CDR2 as SNEGSKA (reference sequence). V was shortened by 5 bases and J by 8 bases, with 10 bases between the two germline ends. The CDR3 region is CSAPRGDEQFF. For the CDR3, the DNA is TGCAGTGCTCCCAGGGGGGATGAGCAGTTCTTC.

This clone came up a few times. The V call is TRBV6-5, the J call TRBJ2-7; D might be TRBD2 (6 bases). The CDR3 loop spans 13 amino acids. CDR1 MNHEY and CDR2 SVGAGI come from the germline V gene. Between the trimmed V and J ends, which lost 6 bases and 4 bases, there was a span of 13 bases. The CDR3 sequence is CASRGLRTYEQYF. The CDR3, as DNA: TGTGCCAGCAGGGGACTCCGGACGTACGAGCAGTACTTC.

This clone has just a few counts. The chain is built from TRBV19 and TRBJ2-2; TRBD1 is a possible D gene (5 bases). In germline, CDR1 is LNHDA, CDR2 SQIVND (reference sequence). The CDR3 extends over 14 amino acids. The V end lost 7 bases, the J end lost 5 bases, and 14 bases lay between the germline ends. The DNA of the CDR3 is TGTGCCAGTATCCCCAGGGTTCGGACCGGGGAGCTGTTTTTT. Encoded protein: CASIPRVRTGELFF.

This clone was seen ten or more times. The same CDR3 also results from other DNA sequences found in this sample. The chain is built from TRBV7-9 and TRBJ1-5; 7 bases fit TRBD1. The germline gives CDR1 SEHNR, CDR2 FQNEAQ (reference sequence). Losses at the gene ends were 6 bases for V and 2 bases for J; bases not matched to a gene: 4. The CDR3 is 14 residues long. CDR3 nucleotides: TGTGCCAGCAGTTTTACAGGGGGCAATCAGCCCCAGCATTTT. Encoded protein: CASSFTGGNQPQHF.

This clone was observed a handful of times. The chain recombines TRBV10-2 with TRBJ1-3; the D is unclear. V lost 0 bases and J 2 bases, leaving 8 bases between the germline ends. Germline V gene sequence: CDR1 WSHSY, CDR2 SAAADI. There are 15 residues in the CDR3. CDR3 region: CASSESAAPGNTIYF. CDR3 DNA: TGCGCCAGCAGTGAGTCCGCAGCGCCTGGAAACACCATATATTTT.

The rearrangement links TRBV7-8 to TRBJ2-7, with D maybe TRBD2 (5 bases). V shed 5 bases and J shed 4 bases, with 18 bases lying between them. CDR3 size: 15 residues. Germline V CDR1 and CDR2: SGHVS, FQNEAQ. As DNA, the CDR3 is TGTGCCAGCAGCCTATCTTTTGGACGGGAATACGAGCAGTACTTC. This gives the protein CASSLSFGREYEQYF.

The chain employs TRBV29-1 and TRBJ1-3; TRBD1 is a possible D gene (6 bases). This CDR3 is built from 13 residues. Trimming pared 4 bases from V and 8 bases from J, leaving 15 bases between. Germline V gives CDR1 SQVTM, CDR2 ANQGSEA. This chain's CDR3 is CSVALQGADTIYF. CDR3 nucleotides: TGCAGCGTTGCCCTACAGGGTGCTGACACCATATATTTT.

V usage is TRBV1 and J usage is TRBJ2-1; the DNA was not compared with TRBD2, the D call given in the table. TRBV1 corresponds to a pseudogene. The CDR3 contains 16 residues. The CDR3 protein is CTSSQDTGLASHEQFF. Written as DNA, the CDR3 is TGCACCAGCAGCCAAGATACGGGACTAGCGTCCCATGAGCAGTTCTTC.

V gene TRBV6-6 combines with J gene TRBJ2-7, with D possibly TRBD1 on 6 matching bases. The CDR3 runs 15 residues. CDR1 and CDR2 (germline): MNHNY, SVGAGI (reference sequence). V was cut by 6 bases and J by 2 bases, with 17 bases left in between. The CDR3 coding sequence is TGTGCCAGCAGAATCGGACAGTTAAGCGCCTACGAGCAGTACTTC. It specifies CASRIGQLSAYEQYF.

The rearrangement links TRBV28 to TRBJ2-7; TRBD2 matches at 9 bases. The CDR3 is 19 amino acids. The germline gives CDR1 MDHEN, CDR2 SYDVKM. With 6 bases clipped from V and 7 bases from J, the junction kept 25 bases outside the gene matches. CDR3 sequence reads: CASSWPIVVGGRALGEQYF. CDR3 nucleotide sequence: TGTGCCAGCAGCTGGCCCATTGTGGTGGGCGGGAGGGCCCTTGGAGAGCAGTACTTC.

This clone has at least ten counts. V usage is TRBV7-9 and J usage is TRBJ2-3; D is perhaps TRBD2 (6 bases). V lost 1 base and J 0 bases, leaving 14 bases between the germline ends. This CDR3 spans 17 amino acids. Germline V gives CDR1 SEHNR, CDR2 FQNEAQ (reference sequence). CDR3 sequence: CASSLGVAALSTDTQYF. CDR3 DNA: TGTGCCAGCAGCTTAGGAGTAGCGGCCCTAAGCACAGATACGCAGTATTTT.

This chain links TRBV7-3 with TRBJ2-1; 7 bases are a match to TRBD2. The germline V gene has CDR1 SGHTA and CDR2 FQGTGA. This CDR3 region has 17 residues. V shed 1 base and J 7 bases; nucleotides not matched to a gene: 13. The CDR3 here is CASSLSFVGLTGNEQFF. CDR3 bases: TGTGCCAGCAGCTTAAGTTTTGTGGGACTAACTGGGAATGAGCAGTTCTTC.

V usage is TRBV18 and J usage is TRBJ2-1; D possibly corresponds to TRBD1 (6 bases). The germline V gene has CDR1 KGHSH and CDR2 LQKENI. The CDR3 spans 15 residues. V gave up 3 bases and J gave up 8 bases, with 17 bases separating them. The CDR3 protein is CASSPDRLTIYEQFF. Written as DNA, the CDR3 is TGTGCCAGCTCACCTGACAGGTTAACGATCTATGAGCAGTTCTTC. The full variable domain, in which reference TRBV18 and TRBJ2-1 provide the parts outside the CDR3, is NAGVMQNPRHLVRRRGQEARLRCSPMKGHSHVYWYRQLPEEGLKFMVYLQKENIIDESGMPKERFSAEFPKEGPSILRIQQVVRGDSAAYFCASSPDRLTIYEQFFGPGTRLTVL.

V gene TRBV10-3 combines with J gene TRBJ1-5; D might be TRBD1 (6 bases). Trimming pared 6 bases from V and 4 bases from J, leaving 13 bases between. CDR3 length: 14 amino acids. The germline CDR1 and CDR2 sequences are ENHRY and SYGVKD. This CDR3 reads CAISRQRGNQPQHF. The DNA of the CDR3 is TGTGCCATCAGCCGACAAAGGGGGAATCAGCCCCAGCATTTT.

The chain couples TRBV19 to TRBJ1-5; D perhaps matches TRBD1 (5 bases). This CDR3 comprises 13 residues. V shed 5 bases and J shed 6 bases, with 11 bases lying between them. Germline CDR1 is LNHDA and CDR2 is SQIVND (reference sequence). The CDR3 sequence: CASSALRGQPQHF. Written as DNA, the CDR3 is TGTGCCAGTAGTGCCCTTAGGGGTCAGCCCCAGCATTTT. Complete variable domain (other parts from reference TRBV19 and TRBJ1-5): DGGITQSPKYLFRKEGQNVTLSCEQNLNHDAMYWYRQDPGQGLRLIYYSQIVNDFQKGDIAEGYSVSREKKESFPLTVTSAQKNPTAFYLCASSALRGQPQHFGDGTRLSIL.

On this clone: An end of the junction does not agree with germline; a read error may underlie this. J is TRBJ2-2 and V is TRBV7-6; maybe TRBD1 (5 bases). Germline CDR1 is SGHVS and CDR2 is FNYEAQ. The CDR3 is 14 residues long. CDR3 DNA sequence: TGTGCCAGCAGATTAGACAGGAACACCGGGGAGCTGTTTTTT. Its protein is CASRLDRNTGELFF.

The CDR3 region has the DNA TGTGCCATCAGTGAGTCGAGAGGTGAAGCTTTCTTT. Residues: CAISESRGEAFF. V gene TRBV10-3 combines with J gene TRBJ1-1; D unresolved. Trimming cost V 0 bases and J 7 bases, with 6 bases left between them. Germline V gene lookup returns CDR1 ENHRY and CDR2 SYGVKD. CDR3 length: 12 amino acids.

The rearrangement uses TRBV28 and TRBJ1-1, with D unclear. Per germline, CDR1 MDHEN and CDR2 SYDVKM. Trimming shortened V by 7 bases and J by 5 bases, and 17 bases separated the two germline ends. The CDR3 totals 14 residues. In nucleotides, the CDR3 is TGTGCCAGCATAAGCCCAGGAAGAGGGACTGAAGCTTTCTTT. Its protein is CASISPGRGTEAFF.